The 9 T cell receptor beta chains below all came from one sample that was sequenced in a study of regulatory T cells in long-lasting Graves disease. Described time point: persistent/refractory GD, antithyroid drugs over 5 years with positive TRAb. Following extraction of RNA from PBMCs, that RNA was used to make the TCR library. In building TCR beta libraries, iRepertoire HTBI primers were used together with Arm-PCR of CDR3 regions. TCRdb analysed the multiplex PCR reads with MiXCR anew, one entry per CDR3 protein. Here the sample spans some 300,000 distinct CDR3 sequences, around 23% being singletons. The sample consisted of peripheral blood mononuclear cells (PBMCs), taken when the disease was refractory, from a patient treated with antithyroid drugs. The receptors derive from a female donor with Graves disease.

There are a few counts of this clonotype. The chain links TRBV7-2 to TRBJ2-3; 7 positions match TRBD2. CDR1 and CDR2 from the germline V gene are SGHTA and FQGNSA. The CDR3 has 16 amino acids. J was trimmed by 0 bases and V by 1 base; bases with no gene match: 4. The CDR3 bases are TGTGCCAGCAGCTTAGGAGCGGGGTTAAGCACAGATACGCAGTATTTT. Amino acid sequence: CASSLGAGLSTDTQYF.

Notes on this clonotype: The junction does not match germline at one end; this may be a read error. The rearrangement links TRBV6-1 to TRBJ1-2, with a possible D match to TRBD1 (6 bases). In germline, CDR1 is MNHNS, CDR2 SASEGT. The CDR3 totals 14 residues. CDR3 sequence: CASSEGRTVYGHTF. The CDR3 DNA reads TGTGCCAGCAGTGAAGGGCGGACAGTCTATGGCCACACCTTC.

In its sample, this clonotype was seen many times. The gene calls are TRBV2 and TRBJ2-7; D unclear. CDR1 is SNHLY, CDR2 FYNNEI, per germline. The V and J ends lost 9 bases and 5 bases respectively, with 11 bases between them. This CDR3 spans 11 amino acids. The CDR3 bases are TGTGCCAGTGAGAAGAGTCACGAGCAGTACTTC. Residues: CASEKSHEQYF.

This clonotype has just a few counts. The genes are TRBV18 and TRBJ2-5; TRBD1 matches at 9 bases. Matching the DNA end better, TRBJ2-7 makes the J call doubtful. Germline V lookup: CDR1 KGHSH, CDR2 LQKENI. This CDR3 is 13 amino acids long. The CDR3 region is CASARDRDYEQYF. In DNA form, the CDR3 reads TGTGCCAGCGCGAGGGACAGGGATTACGAGCAGTACTTC.

The chain carries TRBV6-5 and TRBJ1-1; D remains ambiguous. V lost 3 bases and J 3 bases, leaving 8 bases between the germline ends. Germline-derived CDR1 and CDR2 are MNHEY and SVGAGI. The CDR3 is 13 amino acids. The CDR3 loop reads CASSYKTDTEAFF. Here the CDR3 DNA reads TGTGCCAGCAGTTATAAGACGGACACTGAAGCTTTCTTT.

This clonotype was seen a single time. A read error may be the cause here, since a much bigger clone is one base away. The CDR3 region has the DNA TGTGCCAGCGGTTTAGGGACAGGGGCCTACGAGCAGTACTTC. Encoded protein: CASGLGTGAYEQYF. This chain uses TRBV6-5 with TRBJ2-7; 10 bases are a match to TRBD1. The CDR3 covers 14 residues. CDR1 is MNHEY and CDR2 is SVGAGI in the germline V gene. V shed 8 bases and J 2 bases; nucleotides not matched to a gene: 6.

This clonotype has just a few counts. The rearrangement joins TRBV5-5 to TRBJ1-1, with 8 bases that match TRBD1. This CDR3 spans 15 amino acids. The V segment lost 1 base and the J segment 6 bases; nucleotides outside the gene matches: 8. Germline CDR1 and CDR2: SGHKS and YYEKEE (reference sequence). In nucleotides, the CDR3 is TGTGCCAGCAGCTTGCCCAGGGGGCGGGACGCTGAAGCTTTCTTT. The encoded protein is CASSLPRGRDAEAFF.

This clonotype was detected ten times or more. The V and J genes are TRBV28 and TRBJ2-7; TRBD1 agrees at 7 bases. V lost 7 bases and J lost 3; bases outside the gene matches: 9. The CDR3 has 14 residues. Germline V gene data show CDR1 as MDHEN and CDR2 as SYDVKM. The CDR3 reads CASTPWGTVYEQYF. In DNA, the CDR3 is TGTGCCAGCACCCCCTGGGGGACAGTCTACGAGCAGTACTTC.

The CDR3, as DNA: TGCGCCAGCAGCTTGTTGGGAGATCAGCCCCAGCATTTT. It is translated as CASSLLGDQPQHF. V and J are TRBV5-1 and TRBJ1-5; no firm D call. V lost 1 base, J lost 5 bases, and 7 bases lay in between. Per germline, CDR1 SGHRS and CDR2 YFSETQ. The CDR3 loop spans 13 amino acids. Supplemented by reference TRBV5-1 and TRBJ1-5, the full variable domain reads KAGVTQTPRYLIKTRGQQVTLSCSPISGHRSVSWYQQTPGQGLQFLFEYFSETQRNKGNFPGRFSGRQFSNSRSEMNVSTLELGDSALYLCASSLLGDQPQHFGDGTRLSIL.